These T cell receptor beta chains were read from a single sample in a study of shared clonotypes between healthy human individuals. Sequencing was performed with immunoSEQ multiplex PCR; in TCRdb, only in-frame clones are kept and a portion is missing. This repertoire shows a few million clones, around 90% found once; its top ten account for roughly 0.14%. The material sequenced was naive CD4+ T cells sorted from blood. The source is a young man in good health. Each CDR3 is given with its conserved first and last residue. A D gene is named only where the DNA matches it firmly. The size of a clone is reported for some rows only, either as once, few or many, or as a class for expanded clones.

CASSQGFGTSFYNEQFF,TGCGCCAGCAGCCAGGGCTTCGGGACTAGTTTCTACAATGAGCAGTTCTTC,TRBV4-3,TRBJ2-1,once,TRBD2
CASSRLENTEAFF,TGTGCCAGCAGCCGGTTAGAGAACACTGAAGCTTTCTTT,TRBV5-4,TRBJ1-1,NA,NA
CASSPTGISYNEQFF,TGTGCCAGCAGCCCTACAGGTATCTCCTACAATGAGCAGTTCTTC,TRBV7-2,TRBJ2-1,NA,NA
CASSREAKGFGNTIYF,TGCGCCAGCAGCCGGGAGGCCAAGGGCTTCGGAAACACCATATATTTT,TRBV4-1,TRBJ1-3,NA,NA
CASSLAGSGTDTQYF,TGCGCCAGCAGCTTGGCGGGAAGCGGCACAGATACGCAGTATTTT,TRBV5-1,TRBJ2-3,NA,NA
CASSPVEGSSNQPQHF,TGTGCCAGCTCACCAGTCGAAGGGAGTAGCAATCAGCCCCAGCATTTT,TRBV18,TRBJ1-5,NA,NA
CASSVGSLPSGEQFF,TGTGCCAGCAGCGTAGGCTCCCTCCCCAGCGGGGAGCAGTTCTTC,TRBV9,TRBJ2-1,NA,NA
CASSIEGRVGRVMRATYNEQFF,TGTGCCAGTAGTATAGAGGGTAGGGTGGGCCGTGTAATGAGGGCAACTTACAATGAGCAGTTCTTC,TRBV19,TRBJ2-1,once,NA
CASSYRGGTEQFF,TGTGCCAGCAGTTATCGAGGGGGGACTGAGCAGTTCTTC,TRBV6-5,TRBJ2-1,NA,NA
CASSLETSEETQYF,TGCGCCAGCAGCTTGGAAACTAGCGAAGAGACCCAGTACTTC,TRBV5-1,TRBJ2-5,NA,TRBD2
CASSLAGRGVFSVSNQPQHF,TGTGCCAGCAGCTTAGCGGGCAGGGGGGTTTTTAGCGTTAGCAATCAGCCCCAGCATTTT,TRBV7-2,TRBJ1-5,NA,TRBD1
CASSLAAGGEAFF,TGCGCCAGCAGCTTGGCGGCAGGGGGCGAGGCTTTCTTT,TRBV5-1,TRBJ1-1,few,TRBD1
CASSTAGTGYGYTF,TGTGCCAGCAGTACCGCCGGGACAGGCTATGGCTACACCTTC,TRBV6-6,TRBJ1-2,NA,TRBD1
CASSYRGQKQYEQYF,TGTGCCAGCAGTTACCGCGGACAGAAACAATACGAGCAGTACTTC,TRBV6-5,TRBJ2-7,NA,NA
CAWSVSVNTEAFF,TGTGCCTGGAGTGTATCTGTGAACACTGAAGCTTTCTTT,TRBV30,TRBJ1-1,few,NA
CASSRTGSYEQYF,TGTGCCAGCAGCCGAACAGGGTCCTACGAGCAGTACTTC,TRBV5-5,TRBJ2-7,NA,NA
CATSGWRLAGAGETQYF,TGTGCCACCAGCGGATGGAGACTAGCGGGAGCGGGAGAGACCCAGTACTTC,TRBV15,TRBJ2-5,NA,TRBD2
CASRRDTEAFF,TGTGCCAGCAGAAGAGACACTGAAGCTTTCTTT,TRBV6-5,TRBJ1-1,NA,NA
CASSSGLAGASPDTDTQYF,TGTGCCAGCAGCTCCGGACTAGCGGGGGCCTCCCCGGACACAGATACGCAGTATTTT,TRBV5-4,TRBJ2-3,NA,TRBD2
CASSLAWGVSNQPQHF,TGTGCCAGCAGTTTGGCATGGGGAGTTTCCAATCAGCCCCAGCATTTT,TRBV28,TRBJ1-5,once,NA
CASSRWMDTQYF,TGTGCCAGCAGTAGGTGGATGGATACGCAGTATTTT,TRBV7-2,TRBJ2-3,NA,NA
CASSQLVQQGINYGYTF,TGCGCCAGCAGCCAACTCGTGCAACAGGGGATAAACTATGGCTACACCTTC,TRBV4-1,TRBJ1-2,NA,TRBD1
CASSPWGRGYTF,TGTGCCAGCAGCCCTTGGGGTCGTGGCTACACCTTC,TRBV9,TRBJ1-2,once,NA
CASSRDVNTIYF,TGTGCCAGCTCCCGGGACGTAAACACCATATATTTT,TRBV7-9,TRBJ1-3,NA,NA
CASSSALVGGYTF,TGTGCCAGCAGTTCAGCCCTGGTGGGGGGCTACACCTTC,TRBV27,TRBJ1-2,NA,NA
CASSGAGNTGELFF,TGTGCCAGCAGCGGGGCGGGTAACACCGGGGAGCTGTTTTTT,TRBV11-2,TRBJ2-2,NA,NA
CASSYTSQPYEQYF,TGTGCCAGCAGTTACACCTCTCAACCCTACGAGCAGTACTTC,TRBV6-5,TRBJ2-7,NA,NA
CASSLDIQGIGSGNTIYF,TGTGCCAGCAGCTTAGACATTCAGGGTATCGGCTCTGGAAACACCATATATTTT,TRBV7-9,TRBJ1-3,NA,NA
CASLASGGTLNTGELFF,TGTGCCAGCTTGGCTAGCGGGGGAACACTAAACACCGGGGAGCTGTTTTTT,TRBV19,TRBJ2-2,NA,TRBD2
CAAGRTNYGYTF,TGTGCCGCGGGGCGGACTAACTATGGCTACACCTTC,TRBV19,TRBJ1-2,NA,NA
CASSLVTLGETQYF,TGTGCCAGCAGCTTGGTTACCCTCGGGGAGACCCAGTACTTC,TRBV5-6,TRBJ2-5,NA,NA
CASSGWTSGSYEQYF,TGCGCCAGCAGTGGTTGGACTAGCGGATCCTACGAGCAGTACTTC,TRBV10-2,TRBJ2-7,NA,TRBD2
CASSGTGLDYGYTF,TGTGCCAGCAGCGGGACAGGGTTGGACTATGGCTACACCTTC,TRBV9,TRBJ1-2,NA,TRBD1
CASSLATDSYEQYF,TGCGCCAGCAGCTTGGCGACAGACTCCTACGAGCAGTACTTC,TRBV5-1,TRBJ2-7,few,NA
CASSLAGGYTEAFF,TGTGCCAGCAGCTTGGCAGGGGGCTACACTGAAGCTTTCTTT,TRBV5-4,TRBJ1-1,NA,TRBD1
CAWSPDRGGGQPQHF,TGTGCCTGGAGTCCAGATCGCGGAGGAGGCCAGCCCCAGCATTTT,TRBV30,TRBJ1-5,NA,NA
CASSPRQGTSTDTQYF,TGTGCCAGCTCACCGCGACAGGGGACTAGCACAGATACGCAGTATTTT,TRBV18,TRBJ2-3,NA,TRBD1
CASSPPTGNNSPLHF,TGTGCCAGCTCACCACCGACAGGGAATAATTCACCCCTCCACTTT,TRBV18,TRBJ1-6,NA,TRBD1
CASSLEGPNTGELFF,TGCGCCAGCAGCTTGGAGGGCCCGAACACCGGGGAGCTGTTTTTT,TRBV5-1,TRBJ2-2,NA,NA
CAWSVLANEQFF,TGTGCCTGGAGTGTACTAGCCAATGAGCAGTTCTTC,TRBV30,TRBJ2-1,NA,NA
CASSRPGASNQPQHF,TGTGCCAGCAGCCGCCCCGGGGCAAGTAATCAGCCCCAGCATTTT,TRBV7-3,TRBJ1-5,NA,NA
CASSLSTSGGQETQYF,TGTGCCAGCAGCTTATCAACTAGCGGGGGACAAGAGACCCAGTACTTC,TRBV7-2,TRBJ2-5,NA,TRBD2
CASRTGGIFNQPQHF,TGTGCCAGCAGGACAGGGGGCATCTTTAATCAGCCCCAGCATTTT,TRBV6-1,TRBJ1-5,NA,TRBD1
CASSPELRNTIYF,TGTGCCAGCAGCCCCGAATTGAGAAACACCATATATTTT,TRBV9,TRBJ1-3,NA,NA
CASSVEGLAENIQYF,TGTGCCAGCAGCGTAGAAGGACTAGCGGAAAACATTCAGTACTTC,TRBV9,TRBJ2-4,NA,TRBD2
CATLKMKKYF,TGTGCCACCCTAAAGATGAAAAAGTACTTC,TRBV6-5,TRBJ2-5,NA,NA
CASSPRTLSDGELFF,TGCGCCAGCAGCCCTAGGACTCTCTCAGACGGGGAGCTGTTTTTT,TRBV5-1,TRBJ2-2,NA,NA
CASSFGAGGYEQYF,TGTGCCAGTTCCTTCGGTGCGGGCGGGTACGAGCAGTACTTC,TRBV19,TRBJ2-7,few,NA
CASSAYAIYEQYF,TGTGCCAGCAGTGCCTACGCGATTTACGAGCAGTACTTC,TRBV6-1,TRBJ2-7,once,NA
CASSPLGTSGLYEQYF,TGTGCCAGCAGTCCTCTTGGGACTAGCGGCCTCTACGAGCAGTACTTC,TRBV25-1,TRBJ2-7,NA,TRBD2